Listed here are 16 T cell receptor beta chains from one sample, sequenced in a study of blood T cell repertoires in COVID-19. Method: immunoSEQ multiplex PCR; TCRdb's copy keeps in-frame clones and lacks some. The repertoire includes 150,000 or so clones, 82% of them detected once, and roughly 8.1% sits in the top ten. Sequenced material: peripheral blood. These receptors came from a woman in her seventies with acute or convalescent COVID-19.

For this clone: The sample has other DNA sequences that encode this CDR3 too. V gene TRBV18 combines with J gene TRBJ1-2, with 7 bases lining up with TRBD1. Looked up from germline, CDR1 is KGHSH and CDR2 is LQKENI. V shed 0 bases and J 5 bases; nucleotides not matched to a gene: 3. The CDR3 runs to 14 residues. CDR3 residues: CASSPPSRGYGYTF. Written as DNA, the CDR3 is TGTGCCAGCTCACCACCCTCCAGGGGGTATGGCTACACCTTC.

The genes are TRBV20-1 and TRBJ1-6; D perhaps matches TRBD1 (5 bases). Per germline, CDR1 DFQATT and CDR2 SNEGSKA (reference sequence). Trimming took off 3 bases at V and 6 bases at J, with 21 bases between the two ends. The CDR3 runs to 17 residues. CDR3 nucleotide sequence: TGCAGTGCTAGTCTCCCGGACGGGGGATGGGCTAATTCACCCCTCCACTTT. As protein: CSASLPDGGWANSPLHF.

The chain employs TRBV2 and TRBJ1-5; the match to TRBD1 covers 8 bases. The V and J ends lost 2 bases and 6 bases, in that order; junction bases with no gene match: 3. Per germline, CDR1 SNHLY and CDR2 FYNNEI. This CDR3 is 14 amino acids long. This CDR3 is CASSEQGARQPQHF. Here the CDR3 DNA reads TGTGCCAGCAGTGAACAGGGGGCTCGTCAGCCCCAGCATTTT.

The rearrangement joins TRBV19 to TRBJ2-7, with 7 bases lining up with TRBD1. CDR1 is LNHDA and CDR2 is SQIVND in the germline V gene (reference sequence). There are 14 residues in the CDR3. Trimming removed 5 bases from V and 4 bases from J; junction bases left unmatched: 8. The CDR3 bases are TGTGCCAGTAGTTTGCGACAGGGTGGATACGAGCAGTACTTC. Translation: CASSLRQGGYEQYF.

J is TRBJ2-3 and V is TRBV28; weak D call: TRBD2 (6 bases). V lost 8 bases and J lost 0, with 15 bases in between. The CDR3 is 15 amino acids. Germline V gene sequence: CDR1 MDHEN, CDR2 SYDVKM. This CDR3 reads CASGWGGASTDTQYF. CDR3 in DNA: TGTGCCAGCGGATGGGGCGGGGCTAGCACAGATACGCAGTATTTT.

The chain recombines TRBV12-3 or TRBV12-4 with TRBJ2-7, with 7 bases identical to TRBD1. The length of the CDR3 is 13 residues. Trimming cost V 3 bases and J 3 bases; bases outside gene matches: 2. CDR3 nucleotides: TGTGCCAGCAGTTTCGGGACAGACTACGAGCAGTACTTC. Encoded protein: CASSFGTDYEQYF.

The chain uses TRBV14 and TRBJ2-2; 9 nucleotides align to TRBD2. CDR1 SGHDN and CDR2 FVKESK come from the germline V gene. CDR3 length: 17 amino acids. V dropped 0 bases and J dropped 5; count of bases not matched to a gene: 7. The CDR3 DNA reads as TGTGCCAGCAGCCAAGATCTTGGCGGGAGGGTAACCGGGGAGCTGTTTTTT. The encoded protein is CASSQDLGGRVTGELFF.

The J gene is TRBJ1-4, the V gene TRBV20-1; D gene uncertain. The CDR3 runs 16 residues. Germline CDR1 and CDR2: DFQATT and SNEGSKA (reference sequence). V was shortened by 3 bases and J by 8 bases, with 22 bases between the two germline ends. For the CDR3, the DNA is TGCAGTGCTAGTCCCATGGGAACGGGGAATAACGAAAAACTGTTTTTT. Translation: CSASPMGTGNNEKLFF.

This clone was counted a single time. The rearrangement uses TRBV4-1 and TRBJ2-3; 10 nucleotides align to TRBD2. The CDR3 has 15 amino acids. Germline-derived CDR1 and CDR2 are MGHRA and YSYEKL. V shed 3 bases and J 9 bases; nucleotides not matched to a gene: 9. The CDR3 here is CASSQEDLSGRTQYF. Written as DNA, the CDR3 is TGCGCCAGCAGCCAGGAAGACCTTAGCGGGAGGACGCAGTATTTT.

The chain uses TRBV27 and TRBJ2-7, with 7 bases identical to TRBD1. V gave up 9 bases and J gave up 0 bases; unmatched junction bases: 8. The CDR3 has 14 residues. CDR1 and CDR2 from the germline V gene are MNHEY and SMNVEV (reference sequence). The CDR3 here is CASRQGWASYEQYF. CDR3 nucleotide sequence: TGTGCCAGTAGACAGGGATGGGCCTCCTACGAGCAGTACTTC.

The CDR3 region has the DNA TGCGCCAGCAGCTGGGAGGGCAGGCGAAGCGATGGCTACACCTTC. Residues: CASSWEGRRSDGYTF. The chain joins TRBV5-1 to TRBJ1-2, with D unresolved. V was cut by 3 bases and J by 6 bases, with 18 bases left in between. CDR1 and CDR2 (germline): SGHRS, YFSETQ. This CDR3 comprises 15 residues.

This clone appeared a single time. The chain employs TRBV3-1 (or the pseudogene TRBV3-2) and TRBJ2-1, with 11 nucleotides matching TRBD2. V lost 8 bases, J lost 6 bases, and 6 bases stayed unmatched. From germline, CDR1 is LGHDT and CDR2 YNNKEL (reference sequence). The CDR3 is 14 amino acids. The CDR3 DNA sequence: TGTGCCAGCCAATTAGCGGGGGGGCCCAATGAGCAGTTCTTC. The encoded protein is CASQLAGGPNEQFF.

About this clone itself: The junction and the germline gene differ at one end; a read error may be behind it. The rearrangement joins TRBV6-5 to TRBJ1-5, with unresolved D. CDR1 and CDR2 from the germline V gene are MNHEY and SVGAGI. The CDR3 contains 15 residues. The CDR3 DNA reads TGTGCCAGCAGTGACTCCCGGTACGGCAATCAGCCCCAGCATTTT. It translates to CASSDSRYGNQPQHF.

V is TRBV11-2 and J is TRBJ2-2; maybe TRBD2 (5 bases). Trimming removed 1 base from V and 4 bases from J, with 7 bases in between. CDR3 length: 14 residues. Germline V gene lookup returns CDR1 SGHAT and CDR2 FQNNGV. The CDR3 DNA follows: TGTGCCAGCAGCTTAGCCGCGGGCACCGGGGAGCTGTTTTTT. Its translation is CASSLAAGTGELFF.

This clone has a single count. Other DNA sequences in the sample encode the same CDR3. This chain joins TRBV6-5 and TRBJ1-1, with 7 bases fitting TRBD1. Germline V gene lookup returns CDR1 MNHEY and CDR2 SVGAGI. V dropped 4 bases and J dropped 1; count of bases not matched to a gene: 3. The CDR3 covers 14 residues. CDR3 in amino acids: CASSSRTGNTEAFF. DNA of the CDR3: TGTGCCAGCAGTTCCAGGACAGGGAACACTGAAGCTTTCTTT.

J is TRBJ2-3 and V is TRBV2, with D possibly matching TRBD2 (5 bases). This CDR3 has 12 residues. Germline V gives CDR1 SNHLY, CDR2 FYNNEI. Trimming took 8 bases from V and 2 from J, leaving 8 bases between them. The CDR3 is CASGLATDTQYF. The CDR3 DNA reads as TGTGCCAGCGGGCTAGCCACAGATACGCAGTATTTT.